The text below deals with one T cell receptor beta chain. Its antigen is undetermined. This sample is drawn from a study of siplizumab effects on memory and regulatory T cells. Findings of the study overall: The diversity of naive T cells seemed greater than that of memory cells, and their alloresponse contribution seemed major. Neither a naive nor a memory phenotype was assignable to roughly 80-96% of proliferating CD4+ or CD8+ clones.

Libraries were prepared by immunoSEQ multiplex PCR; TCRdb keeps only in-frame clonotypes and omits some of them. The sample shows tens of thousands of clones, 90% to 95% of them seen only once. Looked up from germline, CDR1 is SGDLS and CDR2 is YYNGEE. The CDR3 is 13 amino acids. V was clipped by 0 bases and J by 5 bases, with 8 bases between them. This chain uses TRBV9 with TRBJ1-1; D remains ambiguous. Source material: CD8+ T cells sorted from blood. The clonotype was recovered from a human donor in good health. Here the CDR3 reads CASSVGGRTEAFF. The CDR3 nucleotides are TGTGCCAGCAGCGTAGGGGGTCGGACTGAAGCTTTCTTT.